Listed below are T cell receptor beta chains from one sample, sequenced in a study of blood T cell repertoires in COVID-19. The table came from immunoSEQ multiplex PCR; TCRdb's copy has only in-frame clones and leaves some out. The top ten clones hold approximately 12% of a sample with fewer than 450,000 clones, approximately 89% of them seen once. Sequenced input: peripheral blood. These receptors all come from a woman between 50 and 59 years old with COVID-19, enrolled during active disease. Both conserved end residues are part of each CDR3. A D gene is named only where the DNA matches it firmly. The size entry is marked missing in some rows and otherwise reads once, few, many or a size class.

TRBD1	TRBJ1-1	NA	TRBV11-1	CASSLAGQGRGAFF	TGTGCCAGCAGCTTAGCAGGACAGGGGAGAGGAGCTTTCTTT
TRBD2	TRBJ2-5	NA	TRBV15	CATRAGGRPQETQYF	TGTGCCACCAGGGCGGGGGGGCGGCCCCAAGAGACCCAGTACTTC
NA	TRBJ2-1	NA	TRBV11-3	CASSFLSDREQFF	TGTGCCAGCAGCTTTCTAAGCGACAGGGAGCAGTTCTTC
NA	TRBJ2-1	NA	TRBV9	CASSGGVSSYNEQFF	TGTGCCAGCAGCGGCGGGGTTAGCTCCTACAATGAGCAGTTCTTC
NA	TRBJ1-2	NA	TRBV30	CACDRPYLRYGYTF	TGTGCCTGCGACAGGCCGTACCTCCGCTATGGCTACACCTTC
NA	TRBJ1-1	NA	TRBV6-5	CASSYRGHTEAFF	TGTGCCAGCAGTTACCGCGGGCACACTGAAGCTTTCTTT
NA	TRBJ2-7	NA	TRBV10-3	CATADSYEQYF	TGTGCCACCGCAGACTCCTACGAGCAGTACTTC
NA	TRBJ2-3	NA	TRBV7-6	CASSLAPGGSTDTQYF	TGTGCCAGCAGCTTAGCCCCGGGGGGCAGCACAGATACGCAGTATTTT
NA	TRBJ1-1	once	TRBV24-1	CATSDYRGTEAFF	TGTGCCACCAGTGACTATAGGGGCACTGAAGCTTTCTTT
NA	TRBJ1-2	NA	TRBV12-5	CASGLIGPGGGYTF	TGTGCTAGTGGTTTGATTGGCCCGGGGGGTGGCTACACCTTC
NA	TRBJ2-1	NA	TRBV5-1	CASSTEPRDEQFF	TGCGCCAGCAGCACCGAACCCAGGGATGAGCAGTTCTTC
TRBD2	TRBJ2-3	NA	TRBV4-2	CASSQEAPGASGEADTQYF	TGTGCCAGCAGCCAAGAAGCGCCCGGGGCTAGCGGGGAAGCAGATACGCAGTATTTT
NA	TRBJ1-3	NA	TRBV29-1	CSVEFAASLYGNTIYF	TGCAGCGTTGAGTTCGCGGCAAGTCTGTATGGAAACACCATATATTTT
NA	TRBJ1-6	NA	TRBV6-5	CASSGQQNSPLHF	TGTGCCAGCAGCGGACAGCAAAATTCACCCCTCCACTTT
TRBD2	TRBJ2-3	NA	TRBV5-1	CASSKRLAGGADTQYF	TGCGCCAGCAGCAAGAGACTAGCGGGGGGAGCAGATACGCAGTATTTT
TRBD2	TRBJ2-3	once	TRBV18	CASSRGLDTDTQYF	TGTGCCAGCTCACGAGGACTAGACACAGATACGCAGTATTTT
TRBD1	TRBJ1-4	NA	TRBV6-5	CASSYDRGEKLFF	TGTGCCAGCAGTTACGACAGGGGTGAAAAACTGTTTTTT
TRBD1	TRBJ2-7	NA	TRBV6-5	CASSYGQGTNYEQYF	TGTGCCAGCAGTTACGGACAGGGGACGAACTACGAGCAGTACTTC
NA	TRBJ1-2	NA	TRBV30	CAWSEGGYYGYTF	TGTGCCTGGAGTGAAGGGGGATACTATGGCTACACCTTC
NA	TRBJ2-3	few	TRBV2	CASSDSGSDTQYF	TGTGCCAGCAGCGACTCAGGGTCGGATACGCAGTATTTT
TRBD1	TRBJ1-1	NA	TRBV6-5	CASSRTGEAFF	TGTGCCAGCAGTCGGACAGGTGAAGCTTTCTTT
NA	TRBJ1-2	NA	TRBV11-2	CASSFSRGTYGYTF	TGTGCCAGCAGCTTTTCCCGGGGGACCTATGGCTACACCTTC
NA	TRBJ1-5	NA	TRBV4-1	CASSQDLLRQPQHF	TGCGCCAGCAGCCAAGATTTGTTGAGGCAGCCCCAGCATTTT
TRBD2	TRBJ2-3	NA	TRBV13	CASSSPLTSGGGVGTDTQYF	TGTGCCAGCAGCTCCCCCCTAACTAGCGGGGGCGGCGTGGGCACAGATACGCAGTATTTT
TRBD2	TRBJ2-3	once	TRBV7-9	CASSLSGGAADTQYF	TGTGCCAGCAGCTTAAGCGGGGGGGCCGCAGATACGCAGTATTTT
NA	TRBJ1-1	NA	TRBV7-9	CASSLARTAEAFF	TGTGCCAGCAGCTTAGCGAGGACAGCCGAAGCTTTCTTT
NA	TRBJ1-4	NA	TRBV30	CAWRSTENEKLFF	TGTGCCTGGAGGTCAACAGAGAATGAAAAACTGTTTTTT
TRBD1	TRBJ2-4	NA	TRBV12-5	CASGPDRGVDKNIQYF	TGTGCTAGTGGTCCGGACAGGGGGGTTGACAAAAACATTCAGTACTTC
TRBD1	TRBJ1-2	NA	TRBV9	CASSTTTGFNGYTF	TGTGCCAGCAGTACGACGACAGGGTTCAATGGCTACACCTTC
TRBD2	TRBJ2-2	NA	TRBV29-1	CSVEEPSGGAPTGELFF	TGCAGCGTTGAAGAACCTAGCGGGGGGGCCCCCACCGGGGAGCTGTTTTTT
NA	TRBJ1-5	NA	TRBV7-2	CASSQGIGQPQHF	TGTGCCAGCTCCCAGGGGATAGGTCAGCCCCAGCATTTT
NA	TRBJ1-2	NA	TRBV27	CASSSPGYGYTF	TGTGCCAGCAGTTCCCCAGGTTATGGCTACACCTTC
NA	TRBJ2-5	NA	TRBV5-1	CASSLQETQYF	TGCGCCAGCAGCCTACAAGAGACCCAGTACTTC
NA	TRBJ1-1	few	TRBV2	CASSELEQGPSNTEAFF	TGTGCCAGCAGTGAATTGGAACAGGGCCCTTCGAACACTGAAGCTTTCTTT
NA	TRBJ2-7	once	TRBV5-1	CASSPGLFLDEQYF	TGCGCCAGCAGCCCCGGACTCTTTTTGGACGAGCAGTACTTC
TRBD1	TRBJ2-6	NA	TRBV4-1	CASSQASGQGRSGANVLTF	TGCGCCAGCAGCCAGGCGTCGGGACAGGGACGCTCTGGGGCCAACGTCCTGACTTTC
NA	TRBJ1-2	NA	TRBV4-2	CASSQPPGQVGYTF	TGTGCCAGCAGCCAGCCCCCGGGACAAGTTGGCTACACCTTC
NA	TRBJ2-1	NA	TRBV19	CASSIVPRDNEQFF	TGTGCCAGTAGTATAGTACCCAGGGACAATGAGCAGTTCTTC
NA	TRBJ1-1	NA	TRBV19	CASSIRQPRDAFF	TGTGCCAGTAGTATCCGACAACCACGAGACGCTTTCTTT
NA	TRBJ1-2	NA	TRBV7-2	CASSSFPPGGQYGYTF	TGTGCCAGCAGCTCTTTCCCCCCCGGAGGGCAGTATGGCTACACCTTC
TRBD2	TRBJ2-3	NA	TRBV5-1	CASSLSSGVTDTQYF	TGCGCCAGCAGCTTGTCGAGCGGGGTCACAGATACGCAGTATTTT
NA	TRBJ1-5	once	TRBV4-1	CASSQEGREGQPQHF	TGCGCCAGCAGCCAAGAAGGGCGGGAGGGGCAGCCCCAGCATTTT
NA	TRBJ2-5	NA	TRBV11-2	CASSPNIVETQYF	TGTGCCAGCAGCCCGAACATTGTGGAGACCCAGTACTTC
NA	TRBJ1-1	NA	TRBV11-3	CASSPGGEGNTEAFF	TGTGCCAGCAGCCCAGGAGGGGAGGGGAACACTGAAGCTTTCTTT
NA	TRBJ1-3	few	TRBV6-6	CASTVYSGNTIYF	TGTGCCAGCACAGTTTACTCTGGAAACACCATATATTTT
TRBD1	TRBJ1-1	NA	TRBV27	CASSTRTGMNTEAFF	TGTGCCAGCAGTACACGGACAGGCATGAACACTGAAGCTTTCTTT
NA	TRBJ1-2	NA	TRBV19	CASSIGPITGGYTF	TGTGCCAGTAGTATAGGTCCTATTACGGGTGGCTACACCTTC
NA	TRBJ2-7	NA	TRBV6-6	CASSYVRQGLYEQYF	TGTGCCAGCAGTTACGTTCGGCAGGGCCTCTACGAGCAGTACTTC
TRBD1	TRBJ1-1	NA	TRBV12-3/TRBV12-4	CASSFSGGTEAFF	TGTGCCAGCAGTTTTTCAGGGGGGACTGAAGCTTTCTTT
TRBD2	TRBJ2-1	NA	TRBV30	CAWSTGLGDQGQFF	TGTGCCTGGAGTACTGGACTAGGAGACCAGGGGCAGTTCTTC
TRBD1	TRBJ2-3	NA	TRBV11-2	CASSPGGWTDTQYF	TGTGCCAGCAGCCCAGGGGGTTGGACAGATACGCAGTATTTT
NA	TRBJ1-1	once	TRBV28	CASSKEPGYPVGAFF	TGTGCCAGCAGCAAAGAGCCAGGGTACCCCGTAGGAGCTTTCTTT
TRBD1	TRBJ2-7	NA	TRBV6-6	CASSPGQLTYEQYF	TGTGCCAGCAGCCCGGGACAGCTTACCTACGAGCAGTACTTC
TRBD1	TRBJ2-7	NA	TRBV7-9	CASRSGQGYEQYF	TGTGCCAGCAGATCGGGACAGGGATACGAGCAGTACTTC
NA	TRBJ2-1	NA	TRBV19	CASSIGRGNEQFF	TGTGCCAGTAGTATTGGGCGGGGCAATGAGCAGTTCTTC
NA	TRBJ2-7	NA	TRBV20-1	CSASQAYEQYF	TGCAGTGCTAGTCAGGCCTACGAGCAGTACTTC
NA	TRBJ1-1	NA	TRBV19	CASSFGWGSSPTEAFF	TGTGCCAGTAGTTTTGGATGGGGCTCAAGCCCCACTGAAGCTTTCTTT
TRBD1	TRBJ2-3	few	TRBV25-1	CASSEWSGGVGTQYF	TGTGCCAGCAGTGAATGGTCAGGGGGCGTTGGTACGCAGTATTTT
TRBD1	TRBJ2-1	NA	TRBV28	CASRPPGQGANNEQFF	TGTGCCAGCAGGCCGCCGGGACAGGGGGCCAACAATGAGCAGTTCTTC